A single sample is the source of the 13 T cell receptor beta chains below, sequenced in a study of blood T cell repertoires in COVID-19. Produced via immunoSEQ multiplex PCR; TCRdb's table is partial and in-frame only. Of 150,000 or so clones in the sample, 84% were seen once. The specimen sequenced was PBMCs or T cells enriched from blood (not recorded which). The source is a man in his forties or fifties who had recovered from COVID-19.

CDR3 residues: CAVGERLYNSPLHF. The CDR3 DNA sequence: TGTGCCGTGGGAGAGCGGCTCTATAATTCACCCCTCCACTTT. The V and J genes are TRBV27 and TRBJ1-6; no reliable D call. Trimming took off 11 bases at V and 3 bases at J, with 14 bases between the two ends. Germline CDR1 and CDR2: MNHEY and SMNVEV (reference sequence). This CDR3 has 14 amino acids.

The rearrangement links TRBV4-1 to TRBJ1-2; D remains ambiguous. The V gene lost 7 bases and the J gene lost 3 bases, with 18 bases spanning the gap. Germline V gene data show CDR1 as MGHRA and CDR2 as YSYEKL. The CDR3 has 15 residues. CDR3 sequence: CASTSMGVGDYGYTF. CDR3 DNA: TGCGCCAGCACCTCCATGGGCGTCGGGGACTATGGCTACACCTTC.

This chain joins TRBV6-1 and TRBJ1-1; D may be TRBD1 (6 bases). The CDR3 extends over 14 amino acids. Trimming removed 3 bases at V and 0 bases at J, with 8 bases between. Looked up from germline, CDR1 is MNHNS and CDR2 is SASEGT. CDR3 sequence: CASSEQGMNTEAFF. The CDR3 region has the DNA TGTGCCAGCAGTGAGCAGGGGATGAACACTGAAGCTTTCTTT.

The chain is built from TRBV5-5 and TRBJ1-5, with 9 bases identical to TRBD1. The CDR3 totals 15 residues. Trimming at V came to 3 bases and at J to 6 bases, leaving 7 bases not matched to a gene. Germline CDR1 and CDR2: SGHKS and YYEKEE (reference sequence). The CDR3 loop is CASSWGQGSGQPQHF. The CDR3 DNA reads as TGTGCCAGCAGCTGGGGACAGGGAAGTGGTCAGCCCCAGCATTTT.

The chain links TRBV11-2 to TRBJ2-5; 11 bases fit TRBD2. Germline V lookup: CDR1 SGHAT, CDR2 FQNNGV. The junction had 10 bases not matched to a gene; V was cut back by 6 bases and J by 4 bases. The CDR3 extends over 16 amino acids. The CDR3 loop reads CASRAIAGGIRETQYF. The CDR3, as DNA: TGTGCCAGCAGGGCTATAGCGGGGGGGATAAGAGAGACCCAGTACTTC.

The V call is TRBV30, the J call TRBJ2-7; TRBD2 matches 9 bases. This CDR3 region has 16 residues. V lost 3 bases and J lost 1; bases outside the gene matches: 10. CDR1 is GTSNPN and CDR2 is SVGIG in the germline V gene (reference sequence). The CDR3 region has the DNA TGTGCCTGGAGGCGGGGGGGGCTTACAATTTCCTACGAGCAGTACTTC. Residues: CAWRRGGLTISYEQYF.

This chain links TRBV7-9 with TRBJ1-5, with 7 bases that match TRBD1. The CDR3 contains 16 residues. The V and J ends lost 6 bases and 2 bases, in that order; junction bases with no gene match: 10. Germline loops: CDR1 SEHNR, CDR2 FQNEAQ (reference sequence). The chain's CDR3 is CASSFVGGGGNQPQHF. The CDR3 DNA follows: TGTGCCAGCAGTTTCGTCGGAGGGGGCGGCAATCAGCCCCAGCATTTT.

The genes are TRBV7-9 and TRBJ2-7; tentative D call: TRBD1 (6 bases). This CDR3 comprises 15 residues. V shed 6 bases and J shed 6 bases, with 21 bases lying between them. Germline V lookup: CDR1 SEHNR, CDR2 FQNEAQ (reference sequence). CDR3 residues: CASRSPPGTRSEQYF. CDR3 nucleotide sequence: TGTGCCAGCAGATCACCTCCCGGGACACGCAGCGAGCAGTACTTC.

Here the CDR3 reads CASSLGHRGILAKNIQYF. The CDR3 nucleotides are TGTGCCAGCAGCTTGGGTCACAGAGGGATTCTAGCCAAAAACATTCAGTACTTC. The rearrangement uses TRBV5-5 and TRBJ2-4; tentative D call: TRBD2 (5 bases). Trimming pared 0 bases from V and 0 bases from J, leaving 16 bases between. The CDR3 consists of 18 residues. CDR1 and CDR2 (germline): SGHKS, YYEKEE (reference sequence).

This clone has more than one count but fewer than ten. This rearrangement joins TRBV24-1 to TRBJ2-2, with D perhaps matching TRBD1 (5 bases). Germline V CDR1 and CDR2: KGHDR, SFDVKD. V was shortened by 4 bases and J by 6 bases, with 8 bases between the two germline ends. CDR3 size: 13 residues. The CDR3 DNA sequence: TGTGCCACCAGTGACCCAGGGCCCGGGGAGCTGTTTTTT. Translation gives CATSDPGPGELFF.

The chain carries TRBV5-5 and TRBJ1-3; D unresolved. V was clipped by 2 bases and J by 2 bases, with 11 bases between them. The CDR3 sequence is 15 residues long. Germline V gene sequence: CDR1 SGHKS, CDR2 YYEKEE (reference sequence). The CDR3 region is CASSFTSQTGNTIYF. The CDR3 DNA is TGTGCCAGCAGCTTTACCTCTCAGACTGGAAACACCATATATTTT.

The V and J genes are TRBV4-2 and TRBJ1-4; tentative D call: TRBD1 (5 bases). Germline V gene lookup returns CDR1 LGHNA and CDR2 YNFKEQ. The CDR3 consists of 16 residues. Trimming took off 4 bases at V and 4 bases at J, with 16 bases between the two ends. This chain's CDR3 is CASSPNTGVVNEKLFF. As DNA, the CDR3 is TGTGCCAGCAGCCCGAACACGGGGGTCGTTAATGAAAAACTGTTTTTT.

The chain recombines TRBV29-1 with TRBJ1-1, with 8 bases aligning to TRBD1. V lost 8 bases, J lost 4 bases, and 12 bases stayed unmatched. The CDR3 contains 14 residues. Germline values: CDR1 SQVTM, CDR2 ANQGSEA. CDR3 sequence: CSFLARGRGTEAFF. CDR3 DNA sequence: TGCAGCTTTTTGGCCAGGGGGCGAGGCACTGAAGCTTTCTTT.